Below, 21 T cell receptor beta chains from the same sample are listed, as sequenced in a study of spatial heterogeneity in lung cancer. Time point reported: sample taken at primary tumor resection. Material for sequencing was whole RNA from tumor, nontumor lung or frozen PBMC, left unsorted. TCRdb reprocessed the 5' RACE reads via MiXCR and lists one record per CDR3 protein. The sample shows about 38,000 distinct CDR3 sequences, 7.5% of them seen only once. Sequencing used PBMCs, obtained at surgery. The receptor source for this set is a male donor with early-stage non-small cell lung cancer.

At least ten counts were recorded for this clonotype. This chain uses TRBV5-1 with TRBJ2-2; 7 bases fit TRBD1. Germline V lookup: CDR1 SGHRS, CDR2 YFSETQ. This CDR3 comprises 15 residues. V gave up 5 bases and J gave up 3 bases; unmatched junction bases: 7. CDR3 in DNA: TGCGCCAGCAGGTCGACAGGGCTCTACACCGGGGAGCTGTTTTTT. Its translation: CASRSTGLYTGELFF.

Many counts were recorded for this clonotype. This rearrangement joins TRBV7-3 to TRBJ2-3, with 8 positions matching TRBD2. The CDR3 is 17 amino acids. V lost 5 bases and J lost 1; bases outside the gene matches: 11. CDR1 and CDR2 (germline): SGHTA, FQGTGA. CDR3 in DNA: TGTGCCAGCAGCCCATTCGCGGGTAGCGGGGGCACAGATACGCAGTATTTT. Translated, it gives CASSPFAGSGGTDTQYF.

The chain is built from TRBV2 and TRBJ1-6; D is perhaps TRBD1 (5 bases). In germline, CDR1 is SNHLY, CDR2 FYNNEI. This CDR3 comprises 14 residues. V was cut by 9 bases and J by 4 bases, with 13 bases left in between. Here the CDR3 DNA reads TGTGCCAGTTCCTCGGGGCCATATAATTCACCCCTCCACTTT. Translation: CASSSGPYNSPLHF.

This clonotype has ten or more counts. This chain connects TRBV10-3 to TRBJ1-3, with 7 bases aligning to TRBD1. V lost 8 bases and J lost 0; bases outside the gene matches: 7. In germline, CDR1 is ENHRY, CDR2 SYGVKD. This CDR3 region has 15 residues. CDR3 nucleotides: TGTGCCATCCAATTCCAGGGGGTCTCTGGAAACACCATATATTTT. The encoded protein is CAIQFQGVSGNTIYF.

This clonotype appeared many times. As DNA, the CDR3 is TGTGCCAGCAGCTTGGGACAGTACAATGAGCAGTTCTTC. This translates into CASSLGQYNEQFF. The chain has TRBV5-5 and TRBJ2-1; D perhaps matches TRBD1 (5 bases). In germline, CDR1 is SGHKS, CDR2 YYEKEE (reference sequence). V was clipped by 0 bases and J by 4 bases, with 5 bases between them. The CDR3 covers 13 residues.

This chain connects TRBV27 to TRBJ1-1, with D possibly matching TRBD1 (5 bases). The CDR3 has 14 residues. Germline-derived CDR1 and CDR2 are MNHEY and SMNVEV (reference sequence). V gave up 7 bases and J gave up 4 bases, with 16 bases separating them. CDR3 nucleotide sequence: TGTGCCAGCATCAAATGGGGGGAGGGCACTGAAGCTTTCTTT. This translates into CASIKWGEGTEAFF.

In its sample, this clonotype was seen a few times. This sequence joins TRBV12-3 or TRBV12-4 and TRBJ2-1; no clear D gene. The CDR3 runs 14 residues. V was shortened by 5 bases and J by 2 bases, with 10 bases between the two germline ends. In DNA form, the CDR3 reads TGTGCCAGCAGTGTATCTAGAACCTACAATGAGCAGTTCTTC. This codes for CASSVSRTYNEQFF.

This clonotype was found many times. V is TRBV4-3 and J is TRBJ2-3, with 10 bases that match TRBD2. V was clipped by 5 bases and J by 4 bases; unmatched bases: 6. This CDR3 region has 15 residues. The germline gives CDR1 LGHNA, CDR2 YSLEER. The CDR3 loop reads CASSITSGVPDTQYF. The CDR3 DNA is TGCGCCAGCAGCATAACTAGCGGGGTTCCAGATACGCAGTATTTT.

In its sample, this clonotype was seen a few times. This chain links TRBV7-3 with TRBJ1-1; 7 positions agree with TRBD1. The CDR3 contains 14 residues. Germline CDR1 reads SGHTA; CDR2 reads FQGTGA. The junction had 14 bases not matched to a gene; V was cut back by 5 bases and J by 11 bases. The CDR3 DNA reads as TGTGCCAGCAGCGTATCCGGGACAGCATCTTCGGCTTTCTTT. Protein product: CASSVSGTASSAFF.

This clonotype was counted once. The genes are TRBV6-2 or TRBV6-3 and TRBJ2-5, with D possibly being TRBD2 (6 bases). CDR3 length: 16 residues. V gave up 2 bases and J gave up 7 bases, with 20 bases separating them. Looked up from germline, CDR1 is MNHEY and CDR2 is SVGEGT. CDR3 sequence: CASSYGPGSGLATQYF. DNA for the CDR3: TGTGCCAGCAGTTACGGACCCGGGAGCGGTTTGGCGACCCAGTACTTC.

This clonotype has ten or more counts. This chain links TRBV10-2 with TRBJ2-3, with D perhaps matching TRBD1 (6 bases). V lost 7 bases, J lost 3 bases, and 17 bases lay in between. The germline V gene has CDR1 WSHSY and CDR2 SAAADI. This CDR3 has 15 amino acids. The CDR3: CASNPLFQGTDTQYF. The DNA for the CDR3 is TGCGCCAGCAATCCCCTCTTTCAGGGGACAGATACGCAGTATTTT.

This clonotype has ten or more counts. The V call is TRBV12-5, the J call TRBJ2-5; the D is unclear. The CDR3 has 14 residues. Between the trimmed V and J ends, which lost 6 bases and 0 bases, there was a span of 11 bases. Germline V CDR1 and CDR2: LGHNT, FRNRAP. CDR3 sequence: CASGPDTYQETQYF. The CDR3 DNA reads TGTGCTAGTGGCCCCGACACCTACCAAGAGACCCAGTACTTC.

The J gene is TRBJ2-7, the V gene TRBV6-2 or TRBV6-3; D not certain. The CDR3 loop spans 13 amino acids. CDR1 MNHEY and CDR2 SVGEGT come from the germline V gene. V was trimmed by 4 bases and J by 4 bases, leaving 11 bases between them. CDR3 DNA: TGTGCCAGCAGTTCAAATAGACGATACGAGCAGTACGTC. Translation: CASSSNRRYEQYV.

This clonotype was seen ten or more times. A read error may produce the germline difference seen at one junction end. The rearrangement uses TRBV20-1 and TRBJ1-2; TRBD1 agrees at 8 bases. The germline V gene has CDR1 DFQATT and CDR2 SNEGSKA (reference sequence). The CDR3 contains 13 residues. CDR3 in amino acids: CSARDRGGDGYTF. The CDR3 nucleotides are TGCAGTGCTCGAGACAGGGGAGGAGATGGCTACACCTTC.

V usage is TRBV30 and J usage is TRBJ1-1, with D uncertain. Trimming shortened V by 5 bases and J by 8 bases, and 12 bases separated the two germline ends. The CDR3 loop spans 11 amino acids. Germline V CDR1 and CDR2: GTSNPN, SVGIG (reference sequence). In DNA, the CDR3 is TGTGCCTGGTTGGGTCGTTCGGAAGCTTTCTTT. Translation gives CAWLGRSEAFF.

This clonotype was counted many times. The chain has TRBV6-2 or TRBV6-3 and TRBJ1-2; 7 bases are shared with TRBD1. The CDR3 has 14 residues. The ends lost 6 bases at V and 1 base at J; junction bases unmatched: 5. Germline assignment: CDR1 MNHEY and CDR2 SVGEGT. CDR3 sequence (DNA): TGTGCCAGCAGAGAGACAGGGAGTAACTATGGCTACACCTTC. Translating it yields CASRETGSNYGYTF.

This chain connects TRBV5-1 to TRBJ1-4; no clear D. Germline loops: CDR1 SGHRS, CDR2 YFSETQ. The V and J ends lost 0 bases and 8 bases respectively, with 11 bases between them. The CDR3 extends over 14 amino acids. The CDR3 spells CASSLVSAREKLFF. CDR3 DNA: TGCGCCAGCAGCTTGGTTTCAGCTCGGGAAAAACTGTTTTTT.

This clonotype was counted ten times or more. The J gene is TRBJ2-7, the V gene TRBV6-2 or TRBV6-3; 9 bases are shared with TRBD1. The length of the CDR3 is 16 residues. The ends lost 2 bases at V and 5 bases at J; junction bases unmatched: 10. Per germline, CDR1 MNHEY and CDR2 SVGEGT. This CDR3 is CASSYHLQGAPHEQYV. CDR3 nucleotides: TGTGCCAGCAGTTACCACTTACAGGGGGCGCCACACGAGCAGTACGTC.

This clonotype was seen ten or more times. The chain uses TRBV7-9 and TRBJ2-4, with D unclear. CDR1 SEHNR and CDR2 FQNEAQ come from the germline V gene (reference sequence). There are 14 residues in the CDR3. V gave up 1 base and J gave up 3 bases, with 7 bases separating them. This CDR3 is CASSLGHLKNIQYF. Here the CDR3 DNA reads TGTGCCAGCAGCTTAGGGCACCTCAAAAACATTCAGTACTTC.

At least ten counts were recorded for this clonotype. The chain is built from TRBV7-2 and TRBJ2-3, with no clear D. The CDR3 spans 14 residues. The V end lost 3 bases, the J end lost 5 bases, and 12 bases lay between the germline ends. From germline, CDR1 is SGHTA and CDR2 FQGNSA. CDR3: CASSFRRAQDTQYF. Written as DNA, the CDR3 is TGTGCCAGCAGCTTTCGACGGGCCCAAGATACGCAGTATTTT.

This clonotype was recorded many times. The rearrangement links TRBV5-6 to TRBJ2-3, with 11 bases that match TRBD2. CDR3 length equals 16 residues. Germline V gives CDR1 SGHDT, CDR2 YYEEEE. The trim removed 0 bases at V and 9 bases at J, leaving 9 bases unmatched. The CDR3 coding sequence is TGTGCCAGCAGCTTGGCTCGACTAGCGGGGAGGGAAACGCAGTATTTT. Translated, it gives CASSLARLAGRETQYF.